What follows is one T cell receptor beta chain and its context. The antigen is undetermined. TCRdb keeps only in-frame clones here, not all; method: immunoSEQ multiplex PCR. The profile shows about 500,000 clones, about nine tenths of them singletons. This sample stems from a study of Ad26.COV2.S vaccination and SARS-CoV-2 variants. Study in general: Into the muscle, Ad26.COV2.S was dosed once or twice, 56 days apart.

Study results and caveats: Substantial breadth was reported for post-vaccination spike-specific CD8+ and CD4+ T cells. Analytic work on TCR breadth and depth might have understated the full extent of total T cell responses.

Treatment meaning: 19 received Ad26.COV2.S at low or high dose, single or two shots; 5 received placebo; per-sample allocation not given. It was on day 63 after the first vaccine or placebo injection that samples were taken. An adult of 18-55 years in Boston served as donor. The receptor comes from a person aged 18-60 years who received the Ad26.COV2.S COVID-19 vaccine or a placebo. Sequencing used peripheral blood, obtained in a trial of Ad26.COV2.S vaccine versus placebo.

CDR3 nucleotides: TGTGCCTGGAGTGTAAAGGGTCGTTCTGGTTCACCCCTCCACTTT. Translating gives CAWSVKGRSGSPLHF. This chain connects TRBV30 to TRBJ1-6; the D is unclear. V lost 0 bases, J lost 9 bases, and 15 bases lay in between. Germline values: CDR1 GTSNPN, CDR2 SVGIG (reference sequence). The CDR3 loop spans 15 amino acids. The whole variable domain, remainder taken from reference TRBV30 and TRBJ1-6, is SQTIHQWPATLVQPVGSPLSLECTVEGTSNPNLYWYRQAAGRGLQLLFYSVGIGQISSEVPQNLSASRPQDRQFILSSKKLLLSDSGFYLCAWSVKGRSGSPLHFGNGTRLTVT.